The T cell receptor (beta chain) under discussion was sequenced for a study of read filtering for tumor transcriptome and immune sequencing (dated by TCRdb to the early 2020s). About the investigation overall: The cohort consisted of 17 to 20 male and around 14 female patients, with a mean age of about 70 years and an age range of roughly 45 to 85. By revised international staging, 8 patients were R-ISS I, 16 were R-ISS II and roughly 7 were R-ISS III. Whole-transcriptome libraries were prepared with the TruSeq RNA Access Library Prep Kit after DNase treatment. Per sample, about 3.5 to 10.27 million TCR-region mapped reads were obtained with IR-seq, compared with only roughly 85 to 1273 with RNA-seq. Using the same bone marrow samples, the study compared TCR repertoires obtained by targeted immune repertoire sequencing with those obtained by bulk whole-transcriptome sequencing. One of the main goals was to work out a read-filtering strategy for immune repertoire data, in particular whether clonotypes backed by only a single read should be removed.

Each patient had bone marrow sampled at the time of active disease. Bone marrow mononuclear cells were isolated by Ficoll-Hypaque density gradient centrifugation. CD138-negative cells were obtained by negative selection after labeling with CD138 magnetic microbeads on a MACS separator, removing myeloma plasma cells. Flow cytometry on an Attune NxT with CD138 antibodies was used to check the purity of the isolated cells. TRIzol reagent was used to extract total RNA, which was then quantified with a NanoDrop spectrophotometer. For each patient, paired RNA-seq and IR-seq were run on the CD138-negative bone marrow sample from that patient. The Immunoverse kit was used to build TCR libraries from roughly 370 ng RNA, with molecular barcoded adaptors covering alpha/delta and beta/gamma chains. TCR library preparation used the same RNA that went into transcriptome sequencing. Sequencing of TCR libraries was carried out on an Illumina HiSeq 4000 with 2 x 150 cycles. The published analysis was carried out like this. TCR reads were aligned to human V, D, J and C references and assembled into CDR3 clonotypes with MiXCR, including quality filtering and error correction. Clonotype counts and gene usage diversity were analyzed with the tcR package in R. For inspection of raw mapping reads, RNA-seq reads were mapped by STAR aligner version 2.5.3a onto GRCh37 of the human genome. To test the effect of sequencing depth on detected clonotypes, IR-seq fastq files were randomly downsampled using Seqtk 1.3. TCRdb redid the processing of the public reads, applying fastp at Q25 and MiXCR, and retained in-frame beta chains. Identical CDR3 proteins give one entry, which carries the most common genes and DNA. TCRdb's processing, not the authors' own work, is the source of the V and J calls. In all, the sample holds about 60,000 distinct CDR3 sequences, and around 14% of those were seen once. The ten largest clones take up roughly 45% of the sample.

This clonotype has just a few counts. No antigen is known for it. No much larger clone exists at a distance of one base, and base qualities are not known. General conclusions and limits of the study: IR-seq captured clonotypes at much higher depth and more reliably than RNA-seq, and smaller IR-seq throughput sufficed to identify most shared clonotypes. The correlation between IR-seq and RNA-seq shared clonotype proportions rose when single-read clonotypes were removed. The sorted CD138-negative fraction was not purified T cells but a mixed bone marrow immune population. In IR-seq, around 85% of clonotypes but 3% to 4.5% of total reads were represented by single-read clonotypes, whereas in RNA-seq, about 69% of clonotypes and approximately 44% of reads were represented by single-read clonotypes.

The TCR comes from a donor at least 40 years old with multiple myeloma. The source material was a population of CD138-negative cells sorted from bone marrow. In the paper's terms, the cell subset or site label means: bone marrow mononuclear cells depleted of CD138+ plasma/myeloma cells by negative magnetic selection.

The nucleotide sequence reads TGTGCCAGCAGTTTTGGAGGGCCTGAAGCTTTCTTT. This encodes CASSFGGPEAFF. This chain is built from TRBV12-3 or TRBV12-4 and TRBJ1-1; the D gene cannot be resolved reliably. The CDR3, cysteine through phenylalanine, is 12 amino acids long. CDR3 DNA only is kept here, 36 bases in frame from base 1. V is shortened by 3 bases, J by 6 bases, and the region joining them spans 8 bases.